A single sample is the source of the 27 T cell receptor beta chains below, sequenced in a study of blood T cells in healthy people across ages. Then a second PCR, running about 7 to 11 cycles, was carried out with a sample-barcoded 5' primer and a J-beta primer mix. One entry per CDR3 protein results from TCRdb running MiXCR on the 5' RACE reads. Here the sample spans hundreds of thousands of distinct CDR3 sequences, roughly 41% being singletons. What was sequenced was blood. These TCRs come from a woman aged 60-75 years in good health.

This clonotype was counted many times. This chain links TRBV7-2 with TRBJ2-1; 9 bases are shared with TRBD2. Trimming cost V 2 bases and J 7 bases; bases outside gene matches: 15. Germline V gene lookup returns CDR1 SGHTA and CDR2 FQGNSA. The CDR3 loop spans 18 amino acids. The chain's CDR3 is CASSLLFVGGGADNEQFF. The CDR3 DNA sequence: TGTGCCAGCAGCTTATTGTTCGTCGGCGGGGGGGCCGATAATGAGCAGTTCTTC.

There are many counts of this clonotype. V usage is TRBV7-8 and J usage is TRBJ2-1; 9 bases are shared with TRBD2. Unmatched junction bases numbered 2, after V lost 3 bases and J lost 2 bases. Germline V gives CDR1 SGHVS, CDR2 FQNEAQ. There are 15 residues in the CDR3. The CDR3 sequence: CASSLGGGAYNEQFF. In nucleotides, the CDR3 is TGTGCCAGCAGCTTGGGCGGGGGGGCCTACAATGAGCAGTTCTTC.

The CDR3 protein is CASGIAGEETQFF. In DNA, the CDR3 is TGTGCCAGCGGGATAGCGGGAGAAGAGACCCAGTTCTTC. The rearrangement joins TRBV25-1 to TRBJ2-1, with 9 bases that match TRBD2. CDR1 is MGHDK, CDR2 SYGVNS, per germline. V was clipped by 8 bases and J by 13 bases; unmatched bases: 12. This CDR3 contains 13 residues.

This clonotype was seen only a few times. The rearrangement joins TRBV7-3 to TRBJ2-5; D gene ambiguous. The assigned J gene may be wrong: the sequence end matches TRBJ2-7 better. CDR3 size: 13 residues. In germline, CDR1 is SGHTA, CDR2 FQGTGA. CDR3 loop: CASSLMWGNEQYF. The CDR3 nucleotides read TGTGCCAGCAGCTTGATGTGGGGAAACGAGCAGTACTTC.

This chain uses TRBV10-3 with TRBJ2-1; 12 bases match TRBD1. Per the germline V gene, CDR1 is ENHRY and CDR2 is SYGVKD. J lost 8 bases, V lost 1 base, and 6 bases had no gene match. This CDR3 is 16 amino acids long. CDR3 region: CAISEFGTGGPDEQFF. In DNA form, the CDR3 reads TGTGCCATCAGTGAGTTTGGGACAGGGGGCCCGGATGAGCAGTTCTTC.

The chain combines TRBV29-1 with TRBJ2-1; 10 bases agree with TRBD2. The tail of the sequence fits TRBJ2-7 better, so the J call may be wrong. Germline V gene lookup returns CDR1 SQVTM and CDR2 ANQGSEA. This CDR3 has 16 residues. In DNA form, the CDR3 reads TGCAGCGTTGAAGATCCCGGGACTAGCGCCTACAATGAGCAGTACTTC. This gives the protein CSVEDPGTSAYNEQYF.

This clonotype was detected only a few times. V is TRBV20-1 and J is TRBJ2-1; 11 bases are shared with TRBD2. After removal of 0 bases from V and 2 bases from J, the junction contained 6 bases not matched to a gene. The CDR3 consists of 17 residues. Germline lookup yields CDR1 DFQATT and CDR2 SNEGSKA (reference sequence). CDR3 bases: TGCAGTGCTAGAGACAGGACTAGCGGGCTTACCTACAATGAGCAGTTCTTC. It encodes CSARDRTSGLTYNEQFF.

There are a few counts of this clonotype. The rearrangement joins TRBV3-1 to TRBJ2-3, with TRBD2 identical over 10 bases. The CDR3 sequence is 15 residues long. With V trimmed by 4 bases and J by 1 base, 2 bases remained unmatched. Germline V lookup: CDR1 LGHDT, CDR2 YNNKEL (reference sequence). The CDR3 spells CASSPSGGGTDTQYF. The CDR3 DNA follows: TGTGCCAGCAGCCCCAGCGGGGGGGGCACAGATACGCAGTATTTT.

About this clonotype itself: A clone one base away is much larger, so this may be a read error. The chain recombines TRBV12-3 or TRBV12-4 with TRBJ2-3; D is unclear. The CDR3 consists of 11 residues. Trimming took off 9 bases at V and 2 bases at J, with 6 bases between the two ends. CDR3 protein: CARRITDTQYF. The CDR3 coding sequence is TGTGCCAGACGGATCACAGATACGCAGTATTTT.

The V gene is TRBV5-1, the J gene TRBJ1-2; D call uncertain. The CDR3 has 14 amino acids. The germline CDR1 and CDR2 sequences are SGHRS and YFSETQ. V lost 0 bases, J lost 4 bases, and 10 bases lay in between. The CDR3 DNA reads TGCGCCAGCAGCTTGGGGGATAGTGGCTATGGCTACACCTTC. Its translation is CASSLGDSGYGYTF.

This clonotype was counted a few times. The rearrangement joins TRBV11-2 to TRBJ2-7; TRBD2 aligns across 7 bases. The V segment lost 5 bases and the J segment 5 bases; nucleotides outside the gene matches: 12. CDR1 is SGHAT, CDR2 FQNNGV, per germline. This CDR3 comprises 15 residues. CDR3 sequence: CASSIPGGIVDEQYF. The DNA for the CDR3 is TGTGCCAGCAGCATTCCGGGGGGAATCGTCGACGAGCAGTACTTC.

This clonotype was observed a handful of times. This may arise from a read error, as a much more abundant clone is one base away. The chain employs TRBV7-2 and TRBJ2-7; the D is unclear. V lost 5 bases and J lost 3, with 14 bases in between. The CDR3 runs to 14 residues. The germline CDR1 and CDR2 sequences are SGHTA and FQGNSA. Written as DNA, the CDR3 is TGTGCCAGCAGCGTGACTCAGGCGCTCTACGAGCAGTACTTC. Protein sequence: CASSVTQALYEQYF.

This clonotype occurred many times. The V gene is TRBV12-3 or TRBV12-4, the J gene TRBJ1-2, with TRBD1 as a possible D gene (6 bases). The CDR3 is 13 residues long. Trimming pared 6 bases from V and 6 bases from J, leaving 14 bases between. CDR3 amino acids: CASREDRSNGYTF. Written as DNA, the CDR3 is TGTGCCAGCAGAGAAGACAGGTCCAATGGCTACACCTTC.

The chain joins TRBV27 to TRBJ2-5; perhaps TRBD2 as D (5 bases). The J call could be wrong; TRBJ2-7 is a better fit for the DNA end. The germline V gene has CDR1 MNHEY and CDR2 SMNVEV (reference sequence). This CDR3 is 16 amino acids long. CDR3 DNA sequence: TGTGCCAGCAGTTTGACCCCACGGGGAAGAGCCTGCGAGCAGTACTTC. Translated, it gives CASSLTPRGRACEQYF.

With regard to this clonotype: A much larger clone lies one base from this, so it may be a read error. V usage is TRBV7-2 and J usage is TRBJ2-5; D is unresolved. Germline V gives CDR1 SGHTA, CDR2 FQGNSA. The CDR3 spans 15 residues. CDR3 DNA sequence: TGTGCCAGCAGCTTAGCGGTAACTGCCCAAGGGACCCAGTACTTC. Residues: CASSLAVTAQGTQYF.

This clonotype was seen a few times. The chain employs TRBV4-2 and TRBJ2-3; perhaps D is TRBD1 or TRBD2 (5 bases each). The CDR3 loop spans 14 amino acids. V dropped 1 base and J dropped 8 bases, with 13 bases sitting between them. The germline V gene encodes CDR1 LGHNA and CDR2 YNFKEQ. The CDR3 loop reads CASSQGVRDATQYF. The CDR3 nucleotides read TGTGCCAGCAGCCAAGGAGTGAGGGACGCTACGCAGTATTTT.

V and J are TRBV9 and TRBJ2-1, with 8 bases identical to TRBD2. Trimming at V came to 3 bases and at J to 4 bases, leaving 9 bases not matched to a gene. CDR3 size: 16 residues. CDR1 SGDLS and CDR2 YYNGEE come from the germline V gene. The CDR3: CASSAPGAGGYNEQFF. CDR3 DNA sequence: TGTGCCAGCAGCGCCCCGGGGGCGGGAGGATACAATGAGCAGTTCTTC.

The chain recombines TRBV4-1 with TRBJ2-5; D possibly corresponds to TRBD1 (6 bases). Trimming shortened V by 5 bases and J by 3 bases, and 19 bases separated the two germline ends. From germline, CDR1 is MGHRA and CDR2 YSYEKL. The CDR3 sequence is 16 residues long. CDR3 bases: TGCGCCAGCAGCGACTATTCAGGGCAGGGGAAAGAGACCCAGTACTTC. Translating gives CASSDYSGQGKETQYF.

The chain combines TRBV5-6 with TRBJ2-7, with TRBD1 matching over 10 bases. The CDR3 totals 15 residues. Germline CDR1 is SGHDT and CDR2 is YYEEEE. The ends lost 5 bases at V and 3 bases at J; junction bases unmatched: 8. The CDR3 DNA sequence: TGTGCCAGCAGTAAGACAGGGGGCCTCCACTACGAGCAGTACTTC. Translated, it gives CASSKTGGLHYEQYF.

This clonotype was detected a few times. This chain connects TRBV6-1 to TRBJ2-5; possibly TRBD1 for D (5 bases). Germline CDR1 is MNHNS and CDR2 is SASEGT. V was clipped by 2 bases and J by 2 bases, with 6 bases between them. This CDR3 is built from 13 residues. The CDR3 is CASSEQGQETQYF. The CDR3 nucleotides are TGTGCCAGCAGTGAACAGGGACAAGAGACCCAGTACTTC.

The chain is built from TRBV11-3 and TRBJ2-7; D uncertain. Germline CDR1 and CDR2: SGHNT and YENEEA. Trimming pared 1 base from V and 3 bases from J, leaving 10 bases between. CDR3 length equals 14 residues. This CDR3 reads CASSLGGGRYEQYF. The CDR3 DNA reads TGTGCCAGCAGCTTAGGTGGTGGTCGCTACGAGCAGTACTTC.

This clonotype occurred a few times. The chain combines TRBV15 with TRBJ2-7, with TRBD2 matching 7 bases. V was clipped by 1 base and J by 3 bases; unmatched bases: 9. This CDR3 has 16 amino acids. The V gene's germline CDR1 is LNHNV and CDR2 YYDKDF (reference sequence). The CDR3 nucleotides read TGTGCCACCAGCAGAGTCAAGGGCCTAGCGGACTACGAGCAGTACTTC. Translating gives CATSRVKGLADYEQYF.

CDR3 sequence (DNA): TGTGCCAGTAGTATAGACAGTAGTGGGGCCAACGTCCTGACTTTC. The encoded protein is CASSIDSSGANVLTF. This chain links TRBV19 with TRBJ2-6; D is unresolved. The CDR3 is 15 residues long. Per germline, CDR1 LNHDA and CDR2 SQIVND (reference sequence). V lost 0 bases and J lost 3, with 6 bases in between.

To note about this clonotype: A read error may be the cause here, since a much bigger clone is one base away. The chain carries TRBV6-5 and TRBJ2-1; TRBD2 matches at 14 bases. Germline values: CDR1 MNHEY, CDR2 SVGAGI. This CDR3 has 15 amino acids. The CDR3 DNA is TGTGCCAGCAGGCGACTAGCGGGGGGGTACAATGAGCAGTTATTC. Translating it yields CASRRLAGGYNEQLF.

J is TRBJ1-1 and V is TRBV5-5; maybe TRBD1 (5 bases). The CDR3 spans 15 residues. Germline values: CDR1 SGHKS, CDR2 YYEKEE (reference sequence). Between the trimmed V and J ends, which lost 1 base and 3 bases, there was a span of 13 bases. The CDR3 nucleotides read TGTGCCAGCAGCTTGACCTTTGGGGGACACACTGAAGCTTTCTTT. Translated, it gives CASSLTFGGHTEAFF.

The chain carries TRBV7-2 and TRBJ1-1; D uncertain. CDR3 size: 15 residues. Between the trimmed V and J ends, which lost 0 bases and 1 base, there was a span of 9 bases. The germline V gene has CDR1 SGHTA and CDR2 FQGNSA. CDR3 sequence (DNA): TGTGCCAGCAGCTTAGCCACAGCCCGGAACACTGAAGCTTTCTTT. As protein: CASSLATARNTEAFF.

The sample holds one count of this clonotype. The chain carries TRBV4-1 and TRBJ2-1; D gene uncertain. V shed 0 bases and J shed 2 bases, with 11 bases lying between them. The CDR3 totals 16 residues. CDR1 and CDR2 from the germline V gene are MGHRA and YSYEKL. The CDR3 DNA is TGCGCCAGCAGCCAAGATATGCGTCCCACCTACAATGAGCAGTTCTTC. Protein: CASSQDMRPTYNEQFF.